The 29 T cell receptor beta chains below come from one sample, sequenced in a study of blood T cell repertoires in COVID-19. Clones were sequenced by immunoSEQ multiplex PCR, and TCRdb holds only the in-frame ones, with some missing. The sample includes under 130,000 clones, around 76% of them seen just once. Source material: peripheral blood. The receptors were gathered from a woman in her sixties or seventies with acute or convalescent COVID-19.

This clone was counted ten times or more. The chain couples TRBV2 to TRBJ2-5; 14 bases are a match to TRBD2. The CDR3 extends over 14 amino acids. In germline, CDR1 is SNHLY, CDR2 FYNNEI. V gave up 6 bases and J gave up 6 bases; unmatched junction bases: 3. The CDR3 coding sequence is TGTGCCAGCAGGACTAGCGGGGGGGTGAAGACCCAGTACTTC. As protein: CASRTSGGVKTQYF.

This sequence joins TRBV6-2 or TRBV6-3 and TRBJ1-2, with a tentative D call TRBD1 (6 bases). Trimming removed 5 bases at V and 8 bases at J, with 9 bases between. The CDR3 extends over 11 amino acids. The germline V gene encodes CDR1 MNHEY and CDR2 SVGEGT. This CDR3 is CASSHDRGYTF. The CDR3 DNA reads TGTGCCAGCAGTCACGACAGGGGCTACACCTTC.

The chain couples TRBV4-2 to TRBJ1-4; 11 bases fit TRBD1. Looked up from germline, CDR1 is LGHNA and CDR2 is YNFKEQ. There are 18 residues in the CDR3. The V segment lost 2 bases and the J segment 1 base; nucleotides outside the gene matches: 6. DNA for the CDR3: TGTGCCAGCAGCCAAACCGGGACAGGGGGACGAACTAATGAAAAACTGTTTTTT. It encodes CASSQTGTGGRTNEKLFF.

The chain combines TRBV28 with TRBJ2-5; TRBD1 matches 10 bases. CDR3 length: 15 residues. After removal of 2 bases from V and 6 bases from J, the junction contained 6 bases not matched to a gene. The germline gives CDR1 MDHEN, CDR2 SYDVKM. This CDR3 is CASSLGGQGKKTQYF. CDR3 bases: TGTGCCAGCAGTTTAGGGGGACAGGGGAAGAAGACCCAGTACTTC.

The V gene is TRBV28, the J gene TRBJ1-3, with a possible D match to TRBD1 (5 bases). This CDR3 spans 19 amino acids. V was trimmed by 4 bases and J by 0 bases, leaving 22 bases between them. CDR1 and CDR2 from the germline V gene are MDHEN and SYDVKM. The CDR3: CASSSPENTQDHSGNTIYF. Written as DNA, the CDR3 is TGTGCCAGCAGTTCACCGGAAAACACACAGGACCACTCTGGAAACACCATATATTTT.

The chain uses TRBV6-1 and TRBJ2-7, with TRBD1 matching 8 bases. V lost 1 base to trimming and J lost 9 bases; unmatched junction nucleotides: 11. CDR1 MNHNS and CDR2 SASEGT come from the germline V gene. This CDR3 region has 15 residues. The CDR3 is CASSEEAGGLWWQYF. In nucleotides, the CDR3 is TGTGCCAGCAGTGAAGAGGCAGGGGGCCTTTGGTGGCAGTACTTC.

This chain joins TRBV6-2 or TRBV6-3 and TRBJ1-1; D not resolved. The CDR3 consists of 11 residues. The germline CDR1 and CDR2 sequences are MNHEY and SVGEGT. With 4 bases removed from V and 8 bases from J, the gap between germline ends came to 8 bases. The CDR3 loop is CASSSWEEAFF. CDR3 DNA sequence: TGTGCCAGCAGTTCATGGGAGGAAGCTTTCTTT.

This chain connects TRBV28 to TRBJ2-2, with a tentative D call TRBD2 (5 bases). This CDR3 is built from 14 residues. V lost 7 bases to trimming and J lost 8 bases, with 17 bases between them. The germline CDR1 and CDR2 sequences are MDHEN and SYDVKM. This CDR3 reads CASTRREIRGELFF. CDR3 bases: TGTGCCAGCACCCGCCGGGAAATTAGAGGGGAGCTGTTTTTT.

The gene calls are TRBV7-8 and TRBJ2-1; D remains ambiguous. Trimming removed 5 bases at V and 9 bases at J, with 14 bases between. This CDR3 has 13 amino acids. The germline gives CDR1 SGHVS, CDR2 FQNEAQ. The CDR3 is CASSLRSVSEQFF. CDR3 bases: TGTGCCAGCAGCCTGAGATCTGTTAGTGAGCAGTTCTTC.

V gene TRBV9 combines with J gene TRBJ2-1, with TRBD2 matching 15 bases. CDR1 and CDR2 from the germline V gene are SGDLS and YYNGEE. Trimming took 3 bases from V and 10 from J; bases not matched to a gene: 8. The CDR3 runs 16 residues. CDR3 region: CASSARTSGGAVEQFF. As DNA, the CDR3 is TGTGCCAGCAGCGCCCGGACTAGCGGGGGGGCCGTGGAGCAGTTCTTC.

This clone was seen just once. The chain joins TRBV7-2 to TRBJ2-3; D remains unclear. V was shortened by 5 bases and J by 0 bases, with 15 bases between the two germline ends. CDR3 size: 16 residues. The germline V gene encodes CDR1 SGHTA and CDR2 FQGNSA. This CDR3 is CASSRSGLSSTDTQYF. CDR3 in DNA: TGTGCCAGCAGCCGCTCAGGTCTTTCTAGCACAGATACGCAGTATTTT.

The chain is built from TRBV27 and TRBJ1-5; D unresolved. This CDR3 has 15 amino acids. Germline loops: CDR1 MNHEY, CDR2 SMNVEV (reference sequence). V was shortened by 2 bases and J by 0 bases, with 8 bases between the two germline ends. CDR3 in amino acids: CASSLDRYSNQPQHF. In DNA form, the CDR3 reads TGTGCCAGCAGTTTAGATAGATATAGCAATCAGCCCCAGCATTTT.

The chain links TRBV9 to TRBJ2-1; 10 positions match TRBD2. The CDR3 is 16 amino acids. V dropped 1 base and J dropped 7; count of bases not matched to a gene: 8. Germline V gene lookup returns CDR1 SGDLS and CDR2 YYNGEE. The CDR3 sequence: CASSVRGSGGANEQFF. CDR3 DNA: TGTGCCAGCAGCGTACGGGGCAGCGGGGGGGCGAATGAGCAGTTCTTC.

The chain employs TRBV5-1 and TRBJ1-6, with TRBD1 matching over 7 bases. CDR1 is SGHRS, CDR2 YFSETQ, per germline. The V and J ends lost 5 bases and 7 bases, in that order; junction bases with no gene match: 9. This CDR3 is built from 15 residues. The CDR3: CASRQSQGENSPLHF. As DNA, the CDR3 is TGCGCCAGCAGGCAATCTCAGGGGGAGAATTCACCCCTCCACTTT. Complete variable domain (other parts from reference TRBV5-1 and TRBJ1-6): KAGVTQTPRYLIKTRGQQVTLSCSPISGHRSVSWYQQTPGQGLQFLFEYFSETQRNKGNFPGRFSGRQFSNSRSEMNVSTLELGDSALYLCASRQSQGENSPLHFGNGTRLTVT.

V and J are TRBV3-1 (or the pseudogene TRBV3-2) and TRBJ2-1; D perhaps matches TRBD2 (5 bases). The CDR3 is made up of 19 amino acids. Germline lookup yields CDR1 LGHDT and CDR2 YNNKEL (reference sequence). The V end lost 5 bases, the J end lost 0 bases, and 23 bases lay between the germline ends. CDR3 coding DNA: TGTGCCAGCAGCGGTTCAACGGGAAAACGCGCTCCCTCCTACAATGAGCAGTTCTTC. It codes for CASSGSTGKRAPSYNEQFF.

This clone was recorded once. The chain recombines TRBV29-1 with TRBJ1-3; D is unclear. Germline CDR1 reads SQVTM; CDR2 reads ANQGSEA. CDR3 length: 11 amino acids. Trimming shortened V by 7 bases and J by 4 bases, and 8 bases separated the two germline ends. The CDR3 sequence is CSGTVGNTIYF. In DNA, the CDR3 is TGCAGCGGTACGGTCGGAAACACCATATATTTT. The full variable domain, rest sourced from reference TRBV29-1 and TRBJ1-3, is SAVISQKPSRDICQRGTSLTIQCQVDSQVTMMFWYRQQPGQSLTLIATANQGSEATYESGFVIDKFPISRPNLTFSTLTVSNMSPEDSSIYLCSGTVGNTIYFGEGSWLTVV.

The chain recombines TRBV4-1 with TRBJ1-2; perhaps TRBD1 as D (6 bases). Per germline, CDR1 MGHRA and CDR2 YSYEKL. This CDR3 region has 15 residues. V lost 1 base and J 3 bases, leaving 12 bases between the germline ends. The chain's CDR3 is CASSQGTESHYGYTF. CDR3 bases: TGCGCCAGCAGCCAAGGGACAGAATCCCACTATGGCTACACCTTC.

The chain couples TRBV2 to TRBJ1-1; D is unclear. The CDR3 loop spans 14 amino acids. From germline, CDR1 is SNHLY and CDR2 FYNNEI. V was trimmed by 4 bases and J by 7 bases, leaving 16 bases between them. The DNA for the CDR3 is TGTGCCAGCAGTGCCTTTGTTGGGCGGGGTGAAGCTTTCTTT. It is translated as CASSAFVGRGEAFF.

The gene calls are TRBV10-3 and TRBJ2-3; D perhaps matches TRBD2 (5 bases). Germline CDR1 ENHRY, CDR2 SYGVKD. The CDR3 has 11 amino acids. The ends were cut back, 6 bases at V and 6 bases at J, with 7 bases in the middle. CDR3 amino acids: CAISPGDTQYF. CDR3 DNA: TGTGCCATCAGCCCGGGGGATACGCAGTATTTT.

This sequence joins TRBV19 and TRBJ1-4, with 7 positions matching TRBD1. V lost 1 base and J lost 7; bases outside the gene matches: 6. Per germline, CDR1 LNHDA and CDR2 SQIVND (reference sequence). CDR3 length: 15 residues. The CDR3 protein is CASSIAAGGGEKLFF. Written as DNA, the CDR3 is TGTGCCAGTAGTATAGCGGCAGGGGGAGGTGAAAAACTGTTTTTT.

By proportion, this clone is medium-sized. The J gene is TRBJ1-5, the V gene TRBV16; 8 nucleotides agree with TRBD1. The V and J ends lost 5 bases and 6 bases, in that order; junction bases with no gene match: 3. This CDR3 comprises 13 residues. CDR1 and CDR2 (germline): KGHSY, FQNENV. CDR3: CASSAGGGQPQHF. CDR3 nucleotide sequence: TGTGCCAGCAGCGCAGGGGGCGGTCAGCCCCAGCATTTT.

This chain connects TRBV5-4 to TRBJ1-3; perhaps TRBD1 as D (6 bases). CDR1 is SGHNT, CDR2 YYREEE, per germline (reference sequence). Trimming removed 4 bases from V and 2 bases from J, with 16 bases in between. This CDR3 region has 16 residues. The CDR3 region is CASSEGGGLTGNTIYF. DNA of the CDR3: TGTGCCAGCAGCGAAGGGGGGGGGCTAACTGGAAACACCATATATTTT. Full variable domain (rest looked up from reference TRBV5-4 and TRBJ1-3): ETGVTQSPTHLIKTRGQQVTLRCSSQSGHNTVSWYQQALGQGPQFIFQYYREEENGRGNFPPRFSGLQFPNYSSELNVNALELDDSALYLCASSEGGGLTGNTIYFGEGSWLTVV.

This clone was counted a single time. This chain uses TRBV28 with TRBJ2-1; TRBD1 matches at 11 bases. V was clipped by 10 bases and J by 0 bases; unmatched bases: 5. Germline V gene data show CDR1 as MDHEN and CDR2 as SYDVKM. This CDR3 region has 15 residues. As DNA, the CDR3 is TGTGCCATACGGACAGGGGGCTCCTCCTACAATGAGCAGTTCTTC. This sequence encodes CAIRTGGSSYNEQFF.

The chain uses TRBV6-5 and TRBJ1-2, with a weak D call TRBD1 (5 bases). Germline CDR1 is MNHEY and CDR2 is SVGAGI. Trimming pared 6 bases from V and 3 bases from J, leaving 11 bases between. The CDR3 is 13 amino acids. DNA of the CDR3: TGTGCCAGCAGGGCACAGGTAGACTATGGCTACACCTTC. Protein: CASRAQVDYGYTF.

This clone has only one observation. The genes are TRBV10-1 and TRBJ2-2; the match to TRBD1 covers 9 bases. V trimming: 4 bases; J trimming: 4 bases; junction bases outside the gene matches: 7. The CDR3 runs 16 residues. CDR1 is WNHNN, CDR2 SYGVQD, per germline (reference sequence). CDR3 nucleotide sequence: TGCGCCAGCAGTGCCGTACAGGGGGCCGGCACCGGGGAGCTGTTTTTT. Translated: CASSAVQGAGTGELFF.

The chain links TRBV2 to TRBJ2-7; D remains unclear. The CDR3 is made up of 12 amino acids. Trimming took 3 bases from V and 6 from J, leaving 9 bases between them. CDR1 and CDR2 (germline): SNHLY, FYNNEI. The CDR3 loop reads CASSDFNSEQYF. CDR3 nucleotide sequence: TGTGCCAGCAGTGACTTTAACTCCGAGCAGTACTTC.

The chain recombines TRBV20-1 with TRBJ2-7; no clear D. The ends were cut back, 5 bases at V and 3 bases at J, with 8 bases in the middle. Germline CDR1 DFQATT, CDR2 SNEGSKA (reference sequence). The CDR3 consists of 11 residues. The CDR3 bases are TGCAGTGCTGTTAACAGCTACGAGCAGTACTTC. The encoded protein is CSAVNSYEQYF.

This clone appeared a single time. This chain links TRBV5-4 with TRBJ1-1; maybe TRBD1 (6 bases). CDR1 is SGHNT and CDR2 is YYREEE in the germline V gene (reference sequence). V lost 0 bases to trimming and J lost 7 bases, with 16 bases between them. The CDR3 covers 15 residues. The CDR3 bases are TGTGCCAGCAGCTTGGGAGGGGGTAGGTTATTTGAAGCTTTCTTT. Its translation is CASSLGGGRLFEAFF.

This clone was seen more than once but under ten times. This sequence joins TRBV12-3 or TRBV12-4 and TRBJ1-5; tentative D call: TRBD1 (5 bases). CDR3 size: 12 residues. V was shortened by 6 bases and J by 9 bases, with 12 bases between the two germline ends. The CDR3 sequence is CASSSPTGPQHF. CDR3 coding DNA: TGTGCCAGCAGCTCCCCAACAGGGCCCCAGCATTTT.